This T cell receptor (beta chain) was found in a study of healthy donors' naive CD4 and CD8 T cells. This CDR3 is 14 amino acids long. The V end lost 7 bases, the J end lost 4 bases, and 19 bases lay between the germline ends. CDR1 and CDR2 (germline): GTSNPN, SVGIG (reference sequence). A linear amplification protocol produced the TCR libraries from roughly 480 ng of total RNA. From the reads, TCRdb called clonotypes with MiXCR, one entry per CDR3 protein. Of approximately 180,000 distinct CDR3 sequences listed, under 85% are singletons. Input material: naive CD4+ and CD8+ T cells sorted from blood, pooled from several donors. This TCR was recovered from a pool of human donors in good health; the sample pools cells from several healthy donors. The chain is built from TRBV30 and TRBJ1-1; possible D gene TRBD1, 5 bases. CDR3 sequence: CASSRSGRPTEAFF. The CDR3 DNA sequence: TGTGCCTCCTCCAGGTCAGGGAGGCCCACTGAAGCTTTCTTT.